This entry lists 4 T cell receptor beta chains sequenced from one sample in a study of PD-1 blockade in classical Hodgkin lymphoma. The assay was immunoSEQ multiplex PCR, and TCRdb's table has in-frame clones only and misses some. Of 55,000 to 80,000 clones listed, roughly 91% are singletons. Each patient's relapse followed autologous stem cell transplantation, and brentuximab vedotin exposure varied. The source material was peripheral blood mononuclear cells (PBMCs), sampled at baseline. Receptor source: a human donor with classical Hodgkin lymphoma.

The chain combines TRBV4-1 with TRBJ2-7; 11 positions agree with TRBD2. Looked up from germline, CDR1 is MGHRA and CDR2 is YSYEKL. J lost 3 bases, V lost 0 bases, and 10 bases had no gene match. The CDR3 has 18 residues. CDR3 in amino acids: CASSQDRVAGGLIYEQYF. DNA of the CDR3: TGCGCCAGCAGCCAAGATCGAGTAGCGGGAGGGTTAATCTACGAGCAGTACTTC.

The chain's CDR3 is CASSLNSGYEQYF. The CDR3 coding sequence is TGTGCCAGCAGTTTGAACAGTGGGTACGAGCAGTACTTC. V is TRBV25-1 and J is TRBJ2-7; D gene uncertain. Germline V gene sequence: CDR1 MGHDK, CDR2 SYGVNS. V dropped 5 bases and J dropped 4 bases, with 12 bases sitting between them. This CDR3 comprises 13 residues.

The CDR3 DNA reads TGTGCCAGCAGCTTAGTCGGACAAGTGAACACTGAAGCTTTCTTT. Translating it yields CASSLVGQVNTEAFF. The chain recombines TRBV7-3 with TRBJ1-1; perhaps TRBD1 as D (5 bases). Germline V gives CDR1 SGHTA, CDR2 FQGTGA. The CDR3 extends over 15 amino acids. V lost 2 bases to trimming and J lost 0 bases, with 10 bases between them.

The CDR3 nucleotides are TGTGCCACACTACGGAGGGAAGGGGCGAACACCGGGGAGCTGTTTTTT. The encoded protein is CATLRREGANTGELFF. The chain couples TRBV2 to TRBJ2-2; D might be TRBD2 (6 bases). V dropped 10 bases and J dropped 0 bases, with 18 bases sitting between them. Germline V gene data show CDR1 as SNHLY and CDR2 as FYNNEI. The CDR3 totals 16 residues. The full variable domain, its missing parts supplied by reference TRBV2 and TRBJ2-2, is EPEVTQTPSHQVTQMGQEVILRCVPISNHLYFYWYRQILGQKVEFLVSFYNNEISEKSEIFDDQFSVERPDGSNFTLKIRSTKLEDSAMYFCATLRREGANTGELFFGEGSRLTVL.